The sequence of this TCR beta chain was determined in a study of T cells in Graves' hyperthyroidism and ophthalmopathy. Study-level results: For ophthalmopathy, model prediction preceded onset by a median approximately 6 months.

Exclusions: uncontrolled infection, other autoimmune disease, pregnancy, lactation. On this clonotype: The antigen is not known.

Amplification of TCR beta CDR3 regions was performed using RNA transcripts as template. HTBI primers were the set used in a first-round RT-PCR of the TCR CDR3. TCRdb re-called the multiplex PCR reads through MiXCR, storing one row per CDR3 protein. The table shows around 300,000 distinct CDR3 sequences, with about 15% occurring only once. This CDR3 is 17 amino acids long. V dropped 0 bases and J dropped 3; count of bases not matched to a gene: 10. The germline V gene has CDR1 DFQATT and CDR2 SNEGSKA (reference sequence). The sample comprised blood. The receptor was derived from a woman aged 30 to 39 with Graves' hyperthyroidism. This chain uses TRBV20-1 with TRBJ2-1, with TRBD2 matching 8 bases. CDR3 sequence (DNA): TGCAGTGCTAGAGATCCTGTTTCGGCGGGAGGCTACAATGAGCAGTTCTTC. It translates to CSARDPVSAGGYNEQFF.